This note documents a single TCR beta chain sequence. V was trimmed by 3 bases and J by 1 base, leaving 12 bases between them. Germline V lookup: CDR1 MNHEY, CDR2 SMNVEV (reference sequence). The CDR3 covers 15 residues. The entry originates in a study of T cell responses to AZD1222 COVID-19 vaccine. Here immunoSEQ multiplex PCR was the method, and the copy in TCRdb shows in-frame clones only, minus some. In the table there are around 150,000 clones, around 93% of which are singletons. The starting material was peripheral blood, obtained on day 0 of AZD1222 vaccination. The chain joins TRBV27 to TRBJ1-1, with D possibly matching TRBD1 (5 bases). This TCR was sampled from an adult in good health. CDR3: CASSFQGTRNTEAFF. DNA for the CDR3: TGTGCCAGCAGTTTCCAGGGAACGAGGAACACTGAAGCTTTCTTT.